Included here is one T cell receptor beta chain sequence, with context. The record originates from a study of lymphopenia after photon versus proton radiotherapy. Some clones are missing from TCRdb's copy, which holds only in-frame ones; the method was immunoSEQ multiplex PCR. The table includes tens of thousands of clones, roughly nine tenths detected once. Germline V lookup: CDR1 SGHDN, CDR2 FVKESK. The CDR3 totals 17 residues. The V end was cut by 0 bases, the J end by 5 bases, with 19 bases between. The specimen was peripheral blood, collected from a patient treated with proton-based radiotherapy. The TCR comes from a woman aged 70-85 years with pancreatic cancer. Some clones in this sample may be carry-over from other donors' samples. The genes are TRBV14 and TRBJ1-2; D perhaps matches TRBD1 (6 bases). CDR3 sequence (DNA): TGTGCCAGCAGCCAAGATCGGGGGGCTGCAGAGATATATGGCTACACCTTC. It encodes CASSQDRGAAEIYGYTF. The full variable domain, completed using reference TRBV14 and TRBJ1-2, is EAGVTQFPSHSVIEKGQTVTLRCDPISGHDNLYWYRRVMGKEIKFLLHFVKESKQDESGMPNNRFLAERTGGTYSTLKVQPAELEDSGVYFCASSQDRGAAEIYGYTFGSGTRLTVV.